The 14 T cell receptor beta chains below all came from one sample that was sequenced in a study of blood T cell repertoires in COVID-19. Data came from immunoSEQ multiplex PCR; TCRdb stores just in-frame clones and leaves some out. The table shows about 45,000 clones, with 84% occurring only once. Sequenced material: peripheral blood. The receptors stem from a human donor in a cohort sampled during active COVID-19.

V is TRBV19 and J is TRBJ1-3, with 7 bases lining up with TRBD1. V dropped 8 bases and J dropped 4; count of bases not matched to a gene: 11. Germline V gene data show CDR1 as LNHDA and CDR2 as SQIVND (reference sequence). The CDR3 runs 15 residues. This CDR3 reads CASVQGGQDGNTIYF. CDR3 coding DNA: TGTGCCAGTGTCCAGGGGGGACAAGACGGAAACACCATATATTTT.

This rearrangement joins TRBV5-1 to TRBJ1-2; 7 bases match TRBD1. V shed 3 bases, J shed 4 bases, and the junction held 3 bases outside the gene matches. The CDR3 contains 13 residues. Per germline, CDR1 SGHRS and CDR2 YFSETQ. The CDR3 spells CASSSGQLYGYTF. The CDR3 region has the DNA TGCGCCAGCAGCTCGGGACAGCTCTATGGCTACACCTTC.

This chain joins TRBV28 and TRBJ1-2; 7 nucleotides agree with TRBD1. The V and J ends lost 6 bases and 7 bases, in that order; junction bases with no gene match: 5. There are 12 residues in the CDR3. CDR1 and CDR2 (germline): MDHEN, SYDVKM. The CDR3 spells CASRQQGFGYTF. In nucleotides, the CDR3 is TGTGCCAGCAGGCAACAGGGGTTTGGCTACACCTTC.

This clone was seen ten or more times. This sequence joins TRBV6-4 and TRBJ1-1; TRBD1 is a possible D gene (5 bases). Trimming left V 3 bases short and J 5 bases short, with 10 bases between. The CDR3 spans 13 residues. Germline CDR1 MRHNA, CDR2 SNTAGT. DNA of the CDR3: TGTGCCAGCAGTGAAACAGGCCGTACTGAAGCTTTCTTT. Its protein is CASSETGRTEAFF.

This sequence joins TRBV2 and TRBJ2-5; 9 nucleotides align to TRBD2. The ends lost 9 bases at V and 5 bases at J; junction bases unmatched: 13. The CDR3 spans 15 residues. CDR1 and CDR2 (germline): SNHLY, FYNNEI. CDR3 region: CASTRETSGAETQYF. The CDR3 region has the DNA TGTGCCAGTACGAGGGAGACTAGCGGAGCGGAGACCCAGTACTTC.

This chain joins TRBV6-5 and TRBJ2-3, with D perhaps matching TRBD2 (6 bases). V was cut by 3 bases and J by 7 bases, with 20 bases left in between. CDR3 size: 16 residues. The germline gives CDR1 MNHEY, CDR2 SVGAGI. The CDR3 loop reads CASSYWSGGDGNTQYF. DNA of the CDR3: TGTGCCAGCAGTTATTGGTCGGGCGGGGACGGGAATACGCAGTATTTT.

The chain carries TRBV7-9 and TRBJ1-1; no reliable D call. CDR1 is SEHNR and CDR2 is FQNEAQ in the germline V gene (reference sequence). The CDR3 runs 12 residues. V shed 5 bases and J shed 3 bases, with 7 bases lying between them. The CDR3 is CASSPLHTEAFF. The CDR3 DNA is TGTGCCAGCAGCCCCCTACACACTGAAGCTTTCTTT.

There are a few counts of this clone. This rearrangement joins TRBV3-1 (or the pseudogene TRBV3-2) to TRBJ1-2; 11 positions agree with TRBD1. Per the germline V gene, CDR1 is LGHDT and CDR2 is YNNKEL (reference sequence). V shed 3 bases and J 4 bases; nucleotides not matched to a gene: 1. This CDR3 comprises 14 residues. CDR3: CASSQDRGLYGYTF. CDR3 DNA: TGTGCCAGCAGCCAGGACAGGGGGCTCTATGGCTACACCTTC.

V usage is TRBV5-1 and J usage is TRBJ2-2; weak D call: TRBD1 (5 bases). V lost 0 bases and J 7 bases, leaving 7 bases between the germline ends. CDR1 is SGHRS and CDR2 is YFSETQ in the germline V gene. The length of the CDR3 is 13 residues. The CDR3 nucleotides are TGCGCCAGCAGCTTGGGACAGCTCGGGGAGCTGTTTTTT. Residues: CASSLGQLGELFF.

The DNA for the CDR3 is TGTGCCAGCAGTTCTAGTCACGAGCAGTACTTC. This encodes CASSSSHEQYF. J is TRBJ2-7 and V is TRBV7-8; D gene uncertain. V was trimmed by 6 bases and J by 5 bases, leaving 8 bases between them. The CDR3 contains 11 residues. Germline CDR1 is SGHVS and CDR2 is FQNEAQ. The full variable domain, completed using reference TRBV7-8 and TRBJ2-7, is GAGVSQSPRYKVAKRGQDVALRCDPISGHVSLFWYQQALGQGPEFLTYFQNEAQLDKSGLPSDRFFAERPEGSVSTLKIQRTQQEDSAVYLCASSSSHEQYFGPGTRLTVT.

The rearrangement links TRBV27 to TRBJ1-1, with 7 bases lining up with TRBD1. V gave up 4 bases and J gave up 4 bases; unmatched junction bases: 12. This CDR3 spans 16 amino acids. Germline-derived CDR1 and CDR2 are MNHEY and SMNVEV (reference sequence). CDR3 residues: CASSSRYGPGGTEAFF. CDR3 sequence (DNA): TGTGCCAGCAGTTCAAGATACGGCCCAGGGGGCACTGAAGCTTTCTTT.

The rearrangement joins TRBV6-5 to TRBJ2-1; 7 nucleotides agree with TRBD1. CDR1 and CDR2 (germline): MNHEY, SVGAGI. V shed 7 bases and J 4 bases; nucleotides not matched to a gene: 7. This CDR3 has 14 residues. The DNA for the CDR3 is TGTGCCAGCAAGGACGACAGGGAATACAATGAGCAGTTCTTC. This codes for CASKDDREYNEQFF.

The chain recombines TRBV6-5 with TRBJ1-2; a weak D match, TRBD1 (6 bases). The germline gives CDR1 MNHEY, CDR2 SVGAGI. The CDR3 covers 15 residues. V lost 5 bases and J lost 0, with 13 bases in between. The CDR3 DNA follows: TGTGCCAGCAGTAAGACAGGCTTAACTAACTATGGCTACACCTTC. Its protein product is CASSKTGLTNYGYTF.

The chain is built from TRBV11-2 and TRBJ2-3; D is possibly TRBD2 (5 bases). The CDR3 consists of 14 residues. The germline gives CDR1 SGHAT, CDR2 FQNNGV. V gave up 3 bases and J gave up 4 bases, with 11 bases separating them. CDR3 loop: CASSFGLAPDTQYF. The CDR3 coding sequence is TGTGCCAGCAGCTTCGGTCTAGCTCCAGATACGCAGTATTTT.